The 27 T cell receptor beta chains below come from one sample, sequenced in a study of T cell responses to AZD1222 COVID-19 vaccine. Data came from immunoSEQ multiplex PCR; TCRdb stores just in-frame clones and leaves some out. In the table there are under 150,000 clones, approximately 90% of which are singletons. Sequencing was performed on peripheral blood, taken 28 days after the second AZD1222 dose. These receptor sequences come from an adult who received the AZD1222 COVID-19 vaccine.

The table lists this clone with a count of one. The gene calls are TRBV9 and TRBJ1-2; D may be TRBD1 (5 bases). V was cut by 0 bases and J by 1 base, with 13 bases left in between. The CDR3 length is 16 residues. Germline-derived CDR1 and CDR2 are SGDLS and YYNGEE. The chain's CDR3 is CASSVARAGFNYGYTF. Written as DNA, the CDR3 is TGTGCCAGCAGCGTAGCCAGGGCCGGATTTAACTATGGCTACACCTTC.

The CDR3 loop reads CATSRRALKGNTIYF. In nucleotides, the CDR3 is TGTGCCACCAGCCGCAGGGCCCTCAAGGGGAACACCATATATTTT. This sequence joins TRBV24-1 and TRBJ1-3, with a weak D call TRBD1 (5 bases). Germline CDR1 reads KGHDR; CDR2 reads SFDVKD. With 7 bases removed from V and 7 bases from J, the gap between germline ends came to 19 bases. The CDR3 runs 15 residues.

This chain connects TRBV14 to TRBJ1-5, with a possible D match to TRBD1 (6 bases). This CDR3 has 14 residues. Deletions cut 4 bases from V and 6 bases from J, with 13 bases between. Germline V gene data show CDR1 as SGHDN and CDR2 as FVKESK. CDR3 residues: CASSLQGRGQPQHF. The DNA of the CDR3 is TGTGCCAGCAGCCTCCAGGGGAGGGGTCAGCCCCAGCATTTT.

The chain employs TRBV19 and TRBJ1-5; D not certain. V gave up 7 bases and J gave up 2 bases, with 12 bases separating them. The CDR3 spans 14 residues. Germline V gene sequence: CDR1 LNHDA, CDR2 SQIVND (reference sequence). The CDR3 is CASIGVNGNQPQHF. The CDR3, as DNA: TGTGCCAGTATTGGGGTGAATGGCAATCAGCCCCAGCATTTT.

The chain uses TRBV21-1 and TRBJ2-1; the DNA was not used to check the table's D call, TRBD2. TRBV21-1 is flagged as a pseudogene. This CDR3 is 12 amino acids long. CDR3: CASTRGRDEQFF. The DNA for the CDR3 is TGTGCCAGCACCCGGGGTAGAGATGAGCAGTTCTTC.

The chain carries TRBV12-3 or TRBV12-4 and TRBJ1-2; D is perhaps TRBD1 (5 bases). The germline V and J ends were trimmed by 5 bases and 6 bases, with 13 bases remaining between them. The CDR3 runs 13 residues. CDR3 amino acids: CASSPLGADGYTF. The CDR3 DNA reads TGTGCCAGCAGTCCCCTCGGGGCTGATGGCTACACCTTC.

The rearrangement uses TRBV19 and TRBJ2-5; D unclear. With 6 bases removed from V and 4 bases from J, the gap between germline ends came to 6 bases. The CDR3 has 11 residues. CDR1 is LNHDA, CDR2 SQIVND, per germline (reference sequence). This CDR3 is CASRTGETQYF. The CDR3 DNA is TGTGCCAGTAGGACGGGAGAGACCCAGTACTTC.

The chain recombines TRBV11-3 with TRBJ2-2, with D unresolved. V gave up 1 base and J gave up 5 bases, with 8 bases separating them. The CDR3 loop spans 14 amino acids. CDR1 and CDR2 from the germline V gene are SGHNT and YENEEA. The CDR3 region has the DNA TGTGCCAGCAGCTTAGCTAGAGATACCGGGGAGCTGTTTTTT. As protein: CASSLARDTGELFF.

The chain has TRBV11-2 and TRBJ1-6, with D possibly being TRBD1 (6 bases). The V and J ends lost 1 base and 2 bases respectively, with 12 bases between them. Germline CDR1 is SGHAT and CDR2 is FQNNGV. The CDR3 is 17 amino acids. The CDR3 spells CASSLGQGTPYNSPLHF. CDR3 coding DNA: TGTGCCAGCAGCTTAGGGCAGGGGACACCCTATAATTCACCCCTCCACTTT. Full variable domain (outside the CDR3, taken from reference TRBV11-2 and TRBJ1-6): EAGVAQSPRYKIIEKRQSVAFWCNPISGHATLYWYQQILGQGPKLLIQFQNNGVVDDSQLPKDRFSAERLKGVDSTLKIQPAKLEDSAVYLCASSLGQGTPYNSPLHFGNGTRLTVT.

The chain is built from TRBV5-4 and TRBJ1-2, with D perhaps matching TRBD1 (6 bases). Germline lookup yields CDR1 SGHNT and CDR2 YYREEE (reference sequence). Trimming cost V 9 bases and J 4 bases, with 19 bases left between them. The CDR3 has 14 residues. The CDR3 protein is CATRGSTSPYGYTF. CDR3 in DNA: TGTGCCACTAGGGGGAGTACTTCCCCCTATGGCTACACCTTC. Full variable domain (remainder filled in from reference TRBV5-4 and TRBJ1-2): ETGVTQSPTHLIKTRGQQVTLRCSSQSGHNTVSWYQQALGQGPQFIFQYYREEENGRGNFPPRFSGLQFPNYSSELNVNALELDDSALYLCATRGSTSPYGYTFGSGTRLTVV.

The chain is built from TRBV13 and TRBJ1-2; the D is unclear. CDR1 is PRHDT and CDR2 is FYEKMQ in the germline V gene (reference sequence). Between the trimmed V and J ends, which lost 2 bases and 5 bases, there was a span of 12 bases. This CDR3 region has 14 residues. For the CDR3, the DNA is TGTGCCAGCAGCTTAAAGCCCACCCATTATGGCTACACCTTC. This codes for CASSLKPTHYGYTF.

The DNA for the CDR3 is TGTGCCAGCAGGCCGGACAACTACAATGAGCAGTTCTTC. It specifies CASRPDNYNEQFF. The genes are TRBV11-2 and TRBJ2-1; tentative D call: TRBD1 (5 bases). In germline, CDR1 is SGHAT, CDR2 FQNNGV. V shed 6 bases and J shed 3 bases, with 9 bases lying between them. CDR3 length: 13 residues.

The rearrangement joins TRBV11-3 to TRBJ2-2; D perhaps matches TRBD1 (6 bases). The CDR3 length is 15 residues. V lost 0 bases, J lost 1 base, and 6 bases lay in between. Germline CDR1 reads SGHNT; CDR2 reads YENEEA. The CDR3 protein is CASSLEDRNTGELFF. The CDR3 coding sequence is TGTGCCAGCAGCTTAGAGGACAGGAACACCGGGGAGCTGTTTTTT.

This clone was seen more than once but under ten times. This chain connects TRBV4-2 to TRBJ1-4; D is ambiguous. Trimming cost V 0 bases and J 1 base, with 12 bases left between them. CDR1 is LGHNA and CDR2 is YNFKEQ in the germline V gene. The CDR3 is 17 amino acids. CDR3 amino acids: CASSQDLGLGTNEKLFF. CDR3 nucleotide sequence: TGTGCCAGCAGCCAAGATTTGGGATTGGGAACTAATGAAAAACTGTTTTTT.

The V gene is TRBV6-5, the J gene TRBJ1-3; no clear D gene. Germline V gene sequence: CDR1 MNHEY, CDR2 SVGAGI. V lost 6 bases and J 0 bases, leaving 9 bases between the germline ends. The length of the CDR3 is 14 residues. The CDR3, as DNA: TGTGCCAGCAGAACACCAGCCTCTGGAAACACCATATATTTT. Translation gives CASRTPASGNTIYF.

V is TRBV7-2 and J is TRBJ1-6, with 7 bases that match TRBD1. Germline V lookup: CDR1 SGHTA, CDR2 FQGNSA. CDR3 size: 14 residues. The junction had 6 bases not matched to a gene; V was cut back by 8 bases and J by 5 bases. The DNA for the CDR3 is TGTGCCAGCGCCCTGACAGGGAATAATTCACCCCTCCACTTT. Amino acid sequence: CASALTGNNSPLHF.

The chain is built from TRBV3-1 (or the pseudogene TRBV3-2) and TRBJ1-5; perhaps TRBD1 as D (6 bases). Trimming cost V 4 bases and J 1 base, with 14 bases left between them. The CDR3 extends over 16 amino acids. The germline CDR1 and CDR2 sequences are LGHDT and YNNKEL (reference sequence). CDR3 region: CASSLGGGGSNQPQHF. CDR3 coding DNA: TGTGCCAGCAGCCTAGGAGGGGGGGGCAGCAATCAGCCCCAGCATTTT.

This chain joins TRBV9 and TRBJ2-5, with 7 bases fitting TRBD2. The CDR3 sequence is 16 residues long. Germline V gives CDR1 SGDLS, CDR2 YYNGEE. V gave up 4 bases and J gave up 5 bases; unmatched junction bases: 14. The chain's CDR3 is CASSPGAGGILETQYF. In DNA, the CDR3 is TGTGCCAGCAGCCCTGGGGCCGGGGGGATATTGGAGACCCAGTACTTC. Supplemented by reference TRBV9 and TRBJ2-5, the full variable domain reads DSGVTQTPKHLITATGQRVTLRCSPRSGDLSVYWYQQSLDQGLQFLIQYYNGEERAKGNILERFSAQQFPDLHSELNLSSLELGDSALYFCASSPGAGGILETQYFGPGTRLLVL.

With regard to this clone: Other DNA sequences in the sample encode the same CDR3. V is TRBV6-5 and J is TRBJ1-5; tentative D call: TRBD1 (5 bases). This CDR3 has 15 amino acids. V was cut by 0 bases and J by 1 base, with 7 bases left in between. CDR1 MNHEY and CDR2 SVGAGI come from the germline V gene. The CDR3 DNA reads TGTGCCAGCAGTTACTCGGGGGGAAGCAATCAGCCCCAGCATTTT. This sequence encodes CASSYSGGSNQPQHF.

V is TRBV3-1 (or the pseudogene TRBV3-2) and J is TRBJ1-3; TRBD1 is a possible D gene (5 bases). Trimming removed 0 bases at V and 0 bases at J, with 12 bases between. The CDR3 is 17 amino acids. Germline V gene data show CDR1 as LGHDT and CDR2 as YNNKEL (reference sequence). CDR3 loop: CASSQESGGFSGNTIYF. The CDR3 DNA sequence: TGTGCCAGCAGCCAAGAAAGTGGGGGATTCTCTGGAAACACCATATATTTT.

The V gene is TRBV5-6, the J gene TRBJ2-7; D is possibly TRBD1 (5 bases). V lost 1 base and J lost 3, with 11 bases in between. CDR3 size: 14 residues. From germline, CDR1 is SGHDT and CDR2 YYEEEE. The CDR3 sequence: CASSLRGALYEQYF. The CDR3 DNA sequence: TGTGCCAGCAGCTTGAGGGGCGCTCTCTACGAGCAGTACTTC.

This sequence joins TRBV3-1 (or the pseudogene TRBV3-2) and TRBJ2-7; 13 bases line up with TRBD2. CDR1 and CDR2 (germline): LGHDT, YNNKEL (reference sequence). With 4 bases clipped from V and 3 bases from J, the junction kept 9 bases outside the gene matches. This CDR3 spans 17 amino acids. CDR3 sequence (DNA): TGTGCCAGCAGCCTGCCCCGGACTAGCGGGGGCCTCTACGAGCAGTACTTC. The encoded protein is CASSLPRTSGGLYEQYF.

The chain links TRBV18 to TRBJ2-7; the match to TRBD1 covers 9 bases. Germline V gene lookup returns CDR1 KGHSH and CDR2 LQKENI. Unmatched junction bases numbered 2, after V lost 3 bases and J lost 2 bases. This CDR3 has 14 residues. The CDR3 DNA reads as TGTGCCAGCTCACCCGGGACAGGGACCTACGAGCAGTACTTC. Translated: CASSPGTGTYEQYF.

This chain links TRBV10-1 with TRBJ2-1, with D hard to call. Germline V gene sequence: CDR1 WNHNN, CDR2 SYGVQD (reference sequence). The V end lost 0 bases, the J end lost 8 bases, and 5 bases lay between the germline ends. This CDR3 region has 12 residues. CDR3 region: CASSESGYEQFF. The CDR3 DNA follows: TGCGCCAGCAGTGAGTCCGGGTATGAGCAGTTCTTC.

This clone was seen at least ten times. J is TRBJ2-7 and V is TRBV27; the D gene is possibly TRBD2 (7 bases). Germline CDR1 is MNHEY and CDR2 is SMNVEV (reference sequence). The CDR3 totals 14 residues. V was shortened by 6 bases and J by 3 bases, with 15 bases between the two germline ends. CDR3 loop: CASRRGGGFYEQYF. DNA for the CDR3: TGTGCCAGCAGGCGAGGGGGGGGATTCTACGAGCAGTACTTC.

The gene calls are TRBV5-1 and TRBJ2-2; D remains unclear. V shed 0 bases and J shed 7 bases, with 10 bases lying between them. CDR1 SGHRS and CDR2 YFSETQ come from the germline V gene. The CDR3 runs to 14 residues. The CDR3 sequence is CASSLVPAGGELFF. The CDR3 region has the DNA TGCGCCAGCAGCTTGGTTCCGGCAGGCGGGGAGCTGTTTTTT.

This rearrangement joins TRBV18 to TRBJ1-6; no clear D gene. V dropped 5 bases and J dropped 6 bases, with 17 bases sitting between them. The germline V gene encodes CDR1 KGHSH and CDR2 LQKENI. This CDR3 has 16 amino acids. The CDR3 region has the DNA TGTGCCAGCTCATCTGGTGGGGAGGGCTCTAATTCACCCCTCCACTTT. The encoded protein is CASSSGGEGSNSPLHF.